This T cell receptor (beta chain) was recorded in a study of blood T cell repertoires in COVID-19. TCRdb's table, derived via immunoSEQ multiplex PCR, lists solely in-frame clones and lacks some. The table has under 450,000 clones, approximately 91% seen once; the top ten hold over 0.7%. Categorization into cohorts depended on clinical history that participants reported. In the 2 weeks before study entry, exposed participants met a COVID-19 case, which was PCR-confirmed or clinician-diagnosed. The CDR3 spans 16 residues. Germline loops: CDR1 LNHNV, CDR2 YYDKDF (reference sequence). Trimming stripped 1 base from V and 1 base from J, with 14 bases between.

The clonotype comes from a middle-aged woman who had been exposed to COVID-19. Sample: PBMCs or T cells enriched from blood (not recorded which). The V gene is TRBV15, the J gene TRBJ2-7; D perhaps matches TRBD2 (5 bases). The CDR3 reads CATSRGLQRPSYEQYF. CDR3 coding DNA: TGTGCCACCAGCAGAGGGCTCCAGCGGCCGTCCTACGAGCAGTACTTC.